These 2 T cell receptor beta chains share one sample of origin, sequenced in a study of shared clonotypes between healthy human individuals. Generated by immunoSEQ multiplex PCR, the TCRdb table keeps only in-frame clones and is missing some. The table has some 1 million clones, around 74% seen once. Sequencing was performed on memory CD4+ T cells sorted from blood. Subset here: CD45RA-negative fraction. These receptors all stem from a man between 18 and 35 years old in good health.

This chain joins TRBV19 and TRBJ2-2; D is unclear. V shed 3 bases and J shed 0 bases, with 5 bases lying between them. Germline lookup yields CDR1 LNHDA and CDR2 SQIVND (reference sequence). The CDR3 length is 14 residues. DNA of the CDR3: TGTGCCAGTAGTATGGGGTCGAACACCGGGGAGCTGTTTTTT. It encodes CASSMGSNTGELFF. The full variable domain, completed using reference TRBV19 and TRBJ2-2, is DGGITQSPKYLFRKEGQNVTLSCEQNLNHDAMYWYRQDPGQGLRLIYYSQIVNDFQKGDIAEGYSVSREKKESFPLTVTSAQKNPTAFYLCASSMGSNTGELFFGEGSRLTVL.

V and J are TRBV19 and TRBJ2-2, with TRBD2 matching 7 bases. CDR1 is LNHDA, CDR2 SQIVND, per germline (reference sequence). J gave up 4 bases and V 7 bases, and 9 bases lay outside the gene matches. The CDR3 has 15 amino acids. In DNA form, the CDR3 reads TGTGCCAGTACCCCTGGGGGGGGACGCACCGGGGAGCTGTTTTTT. It codes for CASTPGGGRTGELFF. Based on the CDR3 plus reference TRBV19 and TRBJ2-2, the full variable domain is DGGITQSPKYLFRKEGQNVTLSCEQNLNHDAMYWYRQDPGQGLRLIYYSQIVNDFQKGDIAEGYSVSREKKESFPLTVTSAQKNPTAFYLCASTPGGGRTGELFFGEGSRLTVL.